The T cell receptor (beta chain) under discussion was sequenced for a study of blood T cell repertoires in COVID-19. Study context: Collection of acute and convalescent COVID-19 samples took place in the United States, Italy and Spain. PBMCs, B-cell-depleted T cells, or T cells provided the cDNA or gDNA that made up the material.

Cohort placement rested on clinical history that participants reported themselves. The authors' processing: Using reference gene primer amplification, nucleated cell counts were estimated. The data were produced by immunoSEQ multiplex PCR, yet TCRdb's version contains in-frame clones alone and is incomplete. Clonal size and the V and J genes are those of that table, whereas D and trimming came from the DNA. The data contain approximately 200,000 clones, around 81% of them seen just once; the ten biggest clones take up 6% to 7.5%. The germline V gene encodes CDR1 SGHTA and CDR2 FQGNSA. V lost 5 bases and J lost 2; bases outside the gene matches: 10. The CDR3 spans 17 residues.

V and J are TRBV7-2 and TRBJ1-5, with TRBD1 identical over 9 bases. This sequence was found in a woman aged 40 to 55 with acute COVID-19. Sequencing was carried out using PBMCs or T cells enriched from blood (not recorded which). Here the CDR3 reads CASSPKWDRERNQPQHF. The CDR3 region has the DNA TGTGCCAGCAGCCCTAAATGGGACAGGGAGCGCAATCAGCCCCAGCATTTT.